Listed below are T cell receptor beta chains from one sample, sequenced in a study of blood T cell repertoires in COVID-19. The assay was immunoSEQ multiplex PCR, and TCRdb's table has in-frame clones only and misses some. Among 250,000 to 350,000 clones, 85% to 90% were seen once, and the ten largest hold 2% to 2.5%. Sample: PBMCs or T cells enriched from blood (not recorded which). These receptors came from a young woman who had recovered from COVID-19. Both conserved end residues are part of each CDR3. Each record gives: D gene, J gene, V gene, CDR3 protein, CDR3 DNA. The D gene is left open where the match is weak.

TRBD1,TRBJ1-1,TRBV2,CASNNDRAGVTEAFF,TGTGCCAGCAATAATGACAGGGCGGGCGTCACTGAAGCTTTCTTT
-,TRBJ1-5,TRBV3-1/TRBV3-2,CASSQAPGAPQHF,TGTGCCAGCAGCCAAGCACCGGGTGCGCCCCAGCATTTT
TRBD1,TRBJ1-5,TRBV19,CASIPDRGSIGNQPQHF,TGTGCCAGTATTCCGGACAGGGGCTCTATAGGGAATCAGCCCCAGCATTTT
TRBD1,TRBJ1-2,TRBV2,CASRDDRDGYTF,TGTGCCAGCAGGGACGACAGGGACGGCTACACCTTC
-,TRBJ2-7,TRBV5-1,CASSLGGDYEQYF,TGCGCCAGCAGCTTGGGCGGGGACTACGAGCAGTACTTC
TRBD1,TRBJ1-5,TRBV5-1,CASSPDGQGNQPQHF,TGCGCCAGCAGCCCAGATGGACAGGGGAATCAGCCCCAGCATTTT
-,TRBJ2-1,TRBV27,CASSLAGDNEQFF,TGTGCCAGCAGTTTGGCCGGGGACAATGAGCAGTTCTTC
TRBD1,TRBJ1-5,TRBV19,CASSGIGQDYQPQHF,TGTGCCAGTAGTGGTATCGGACAGGATTATCAGCCCCAGCATTTT
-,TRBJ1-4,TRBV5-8,CASSLFNQGYEKLFF,TGTGCCAGCAGCTTGTTCAATCAGGGTTATGAAAAACTGTTTTTT
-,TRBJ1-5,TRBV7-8,CASSLVARVNQPQHF,TGTGCCAGCAGCTTAGTGGCCAGGGTCAATCAGCCCCAGCATTTT
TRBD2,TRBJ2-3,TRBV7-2,CASSLPAGVDTQYF,TGTGCCAGCAGCTTACCAGCGGGGGTAGATACGCAGTATTTT